These T cell receptor beta chains were read from a single sample in a study of cytotoxic CD8 clonotypes in ibrutinib-treated CLL. Profiling relied on immunoSEQ multiplex PCR, and the TCRdb table lists in-frame clones only, not all of them. The data hold around 70,000 clones, with around 78% observed a single time. The sample was PBMCs, taken after 24 months of ibrutinib treatment. These receptors all stem from a human donor with chronic lymphocytic leukemia. CDR3s include the opening cysteine and the closing phenylalanine or tryptophan. D genes are given only for firm matches. Only some rows state a clone size, as once, few, many or a class for expanded clones.

J: TRBJ1-2; size: .; D: .; V: TRBV4-3; DNA: TGCGCCAGCAGCCACAGGGACTCCTATGGCTACACCTTC; CDR3: CASSHRDSYGYTF
J: TRBJ2-5; size: .; D: TRBD1; V: TRBV11-2; DNA: TGTGCCAGCAGTTCCACCGGGACAGGGGAAGAGACCCAGTACTTC; CDR3: CASSSTGTGEETQYF
J: TRBJ2-2; size: .; D: .; V: TRBV19; DNA: TGTGCGTCGGGGCTAGAAAGGGCCGGGGAGCTGTTTTTT; CDR3: CASGLERAGELFF
J: TRBJ2-7; size: .; D: .; V: TRBV7-9; DNA: TGTGCCAGCAGCCCCCGGCCTACGAAGCCCGGGTACGAGCAGTACTTC; CDR3: CASSPRPTKPGYEQYF
J: TRBJ2-1; size: .; D: .; V: TRBV9; DNA: TGTGCCAGCAGCCCCCGGGTCGAAAGGGGCAATGAGCAGTTCTTC; CDR3: CASSPRVERGNEQFF
J: TRBJ1-3; size: .; D: .; V: TRBV29-1; DNA: TGCAGCGCCCACGGAGGAAACACCATATATTTT; CDR3: CSAHGGNTIYF
J: TRBJ2-1; size: once; D: .; V: TRBV9; DNA: TGTGCCAGCAGCGTTAGTAGCGCCAATGAGCAGTTCTTC; CDR3: CASSVSSANEQFF
J: TRBJ1-2; size: many; D: TRBD1; V: TRBV5-6; DNA: TGTGCCAGCAGCTTGTCGAGACAGGGGGAAGATGGCTACACCTTC; CDR3: CASSLSRQGEDGYTF
J: TRBJ1-1; size: .; D: TRBD1; V: TRBV5-1; DNA: TGCGCCAGCAGCACCAGACAGGGGAACACTGAAGCTTTCTTT; CDR3: CASSTRQGNTEAFF
J: TRBJ2-2; size: .; D: TRBD2; V: TRBV9; DNA: TGTGCCAGTCGGGGGGTGAACACCGGGGAGCTGTTTTTT; CDR3: CASRGVNTGELFF
J: TRBJ2-2; size: .; D: .; V: TRBV4-1; DNA: TGCGCCAGCAGCCAGGCCCCTAGCTTTACCGGGGAGCTGTTTTTT; CDR3: CASSQAPSFTGELFF
J: TRBJ1-2; size: .; D: .; V: TRBV7-3; DNA: TGTGCCAGCAGCTTAGCGGACAGCCGCTATGGCTACACCTTC; CDR3: CASSLADSRYGYTF
J: TRBJ2-2; size: .; D: .; V: TRBV6-6; DNA: TGTGCCAGCAGTTACGAGGGCACCGGGGAGCTGTTTTTT; CDR3: CASSYEGTGELFF
J: TRBJ2-3; size: .; D: .; V: TRBV6-5; DNA: TGTGCCAGCAGTTACTCCCAGCTCACTAGCACAGATACGCAGTATTTT; CDR3: CASSYSQLTSTDTQYF
J: TRBJ2-7; size: .; D: TRBD2; V: TRBV19; DNA: TGTGCCAGTAGTATTCGGGGGACTAGCGGGTTCGCAGGGTACGAGCAGTACTTC; CDR3: CASSIRGTSGFAGYEQYF
J: TRBJ1-1; size: .; D: .; V: TRBV7-9; DNA: TGTGCCAGCAGCTTAGCTCTAATAGGGACTGAAGCTTTCTTT; CDR3: CASSLALIGTEAFF
J: TRBJ1-5; size: .; D: TRBD1; V: TRBV5-1; DNA: TGCGCCAGCAGCAGGGACAGGGCGGGACAGCCCCAGCATTTT; CDR3: CASSRDRAGQPQHF
J: TRBJ2-3; size: .; D: .; V: TRBV9; DNA: TGTGCCAGCAGCGTAGTAGAGCGGCCGACCACAGATACGCAGTATTTT; CDR3: CASSVVERPTTDTQYF
J: TRBJ2-7; size: .; D: .; V: TRBV2; DNA: TGTGCCAGCAGTTTGACTAGCTACGAGCAGTACTTC; CDR3: CASSLTSYEQYF
J: TRBJ2-7; size: .; D: .; V: TRBV5-1; DNA: TGCGCCACCTCGATGGACAGAGGTGGCGAGCAGTACTTC; CDR3: CATSMDRGGEQYF
J: TRBJ1-2; size: .; D: .; V: TRBV11-3; DNA: TGTGCCAGCAGCTTAGGCAGGGTGTTTTACTATGGCTACACCTTC; CDR3: CASSLGRVFYYGYTF
J: TRBJ1-5; size: once; D: .; V: TRBV15; DNA: TGTGCCACAAGGGTGGGGGCCGGTAGCAATCAGCCCCAGCATTTT; CDR3: CATRVGAGSNQPQHF
J: TRBJ1-1; size: .; D: TRBD1; V: TRBV10-3; DNA: TGTGCCATCAGTGTGGGACAGGGAGAAGCTTTCTTT; CDR3: CAISVGQGEAFF
J: TRBJ2-2; size: .; D: .; V: TRBV2; DNA: TGTGCCAGCAGTGCCGCCAGGGGGCTGTTTTTT; CDR3: CASSAARGLFF
J: TRBJ2-3; size: .; D: .; V: TRBV18; DNA: TGTGCCAGCTCACCACCTAGCATCGCAGATACGCAGTATTTT; CDR3: CASSPPSIADTQYF
J: TRBJ2-7; size: .; D: TRBD2; V: TRBV7-2; DNA: TGTGCCAGCAGCCGACTAGCGGGAGGATTCGAGCAGTACTTC; CDR3: CASSRLAGGFEQYF
J: TRBJ1-1; size: .; D: .; V: TRBV5-1; DNA: TGCGCCAGCAGCTTGGCCGGGCTAAGGACTGAAGCTTTCTTT; CDR3: CASSLAGLRTEAFF
J: TRBJ2-3; size: .; D: .; V: TRBV18; DNA: TGTGCCAGCTCACCACCCCGGTGGGAGGGCACAGATACGCAGTATTTT; CDR3: CASSPPRWEGTDTQYF
J: TRBJ2-7; size: .; D: .; V: TRBV5-5; DNA: TGTGCCAGCAGCTTGGGGCTCGTTGGCTACGAGCAGTACTTC; CDR3: CASSLGLVGYEQYF
J: TRBJ1-2; size: .; D: .; V: TRBV5-6; DNA: TGTGCCAGCAGCCTAGGATGGCAGGACTATGGCTACACCTTC; CDR3: CASSLGWQDYGYTF
J: TRBJ1-3; size: .; D: .; V: TRBV5-1; DNA: TGCGCCAGCAGTGCCAGCGACTCTGGAAACACCATATATTTT; CDR3: CASSASDSGNTIYF
J: TRBJ2-1; size: .; D: .; V: TRBV25-1; DNA: TGTGCCAGCAGTGATTCGAGAGGGGTCCACAATGAGCAGTTCTTC; CDR3: CASSDSRGVHNEQFF
J: TRBJ2-3; size: .; D: .; V: TRBV4-1; DNA: TGCGCCAGCAGCCAAGTTTACGGGGCCGTCCCAGATACGCAGTATTTT; CDR3: CASSQVYGAVPDTQYF
J: TRBJ1-6; size: .; D: .; V: TRBV30; DNA: TGTGCCTGGAGTGTAGGGGGGAATTCACCCCTCCACTTT; CDR3: CAWSVGGNSPLHF
J: TRBJ2-3; size: .; D: TRBD1; V: TRBV5-4; DNA: TGTGCCAGCAGCGGGACAGTCGGCACAGATACGCAGTATTTT; CDR3: CASSGTVGTDTQYF
J: TRBJ2-3; size: .; D: TRBD1; V: TRBV7-9; DNA: TGTGCCAGCAGCGCAGCCGGGACAGGGTTGGAAGATACGCAGTATTTT; CDR3: CASSAAGTGLEDTQYF
J: TRBJ2-3; size: .; D: TRBD2; V: TRBV19; DNA: TGTGCCAGTAGTAAAAGCGGGAAGTCCACAGATACGCAGTATTTT; CDR3: CASSKSGKSTDTQYF
J: TRBJ2-1; size: few; D: TRBD2; V: TRBV19; DNA: TGTGCCAGTAGTTCCATAGCGGGAGAAAATGAGCAGTTCTTC; CDR3: CASSSIAGENEQFF
J: TRBJ1-4; size: .; D: .; V: TRBV7-9; DNA: TGTGCCAGCAGCTTAGCGGAATGGGATGTTGAAAAACTGTTTTTT; CDR3: CASSLAEWDVEKLFF
J: TRBJ2-2; size: few; D: .; V: TRBV30; DNA: TGTGCCTGGAGTCAAGCGCCCGCGAACACCGGGGAGCTGTTTTTT; CDR3: CAWSQAPANTGELFF
J: TRBJ2-2; size: .; D: .; V: TRBV4-1; DNA: TGCGCCAGCAGCCAAGAAAGGGTTACCGGGGAGCTGTTTTTT; CDR3: CASSQERVTGELFF
J: TRBJ2-1; size: .; D: .; V: TRBV28; DNA: TGTGCCAGCAGTTCCCGGATTAACAATGAGCAGTTCTTC; CDR3: CASSSRINNEQFF
J: TRBJ2-7; size: once; D: TRBD2; V: TRBV28; DNA: TGTGCCAGCAGCGCCCTCGGACTAGCGGGAGGGGACGAGCAGTACTTC; CDR3: CASSALGLAGGDEQYF
J: TRBJ2-3; size: few; D: .; V: TRBV30; DNA: TGTGCCTGGGACGACAGGTCTAGCACAGATACGCAGTATTTT; CDR3: CAWDDRSSTDTQYF
J: TRBJ1-4; size: few; D: TRBD1; V: TRBV2; DNA: TGTGCCAGCAGTGAAGGGCAGGGGGTCCTGACTAATGAAAAACTGTTTTTT; CDR3: CASSEGQGVLTNEKLFF
J: TRBJ1-1; size: .; D: .; V: TRBV15; DNA: TGTGCCACCAGCAGAGCGGGGAGGACTGAAGCTTTCTTT; CDR3: CATSRAGRTEAFF
J: TRBJ1-2; size: .; D: TRBD1; V: TRBV7-9; DNA: TGTGCCAGCAGCTTTCAGGGGGGTGGCTACACCTTC; CDR3: CASSFQGGGYTF
J: TRBJ1-3; size: .; D: .; V: TRBV2; DNA: TGTGCCAGCAGTTCGGATACAGGAGGAAACACCATATATTTT; CDR3: CASSSDTGGNTIYF
J: TRBJ1-5; size: .; D: .; V: TRBV7-2; DNA: TGTGCCAGCAGCGGGGGGGGCGATCAGCCCCAGCATTTT; CDR3: CASSGGGDQPQHF
J: TRBJ1-2; size: few; D: .; V: TRBV5-4; DNA: TGTGCCAGCAGCTTGGCGGACCAACCGTTCTATGGCTACACCTTC; CDR3: CASSLADQPFYGYTF
J: TRBJ2-5; size: .; D: .; V: TRBV2; DNA: TGTGCCGAAGGGGGGTACGCGGAGACCCAGTACTTC; CDR3: CAEGGYAETQYF
J: TRBJ2-7; size: .; D: .; V: TRBV6-5; DNA: TGTGCCAGCAGTTACTCCCTAGGGGGCTACGAGCAGTACTTC; CDR3: CASSYSLGGYEQYF
J: TRBJ2-7; size: .; D: .; V: TRBV5-1; DNA: TGCGCCAGCAGCCAGGACAGCTCCTCCTACGAGCAGTACTTC; CDR3: CASSQDSSSYEQYF
J: TRBJ2-7; size: .; D: .; V: TRBV28; DNA: TGTGCCAGCGGAGCCGGTTGGTTGGGGTACGAGCAGTACTTC; CDR3: CASGAGWLGYEQYF